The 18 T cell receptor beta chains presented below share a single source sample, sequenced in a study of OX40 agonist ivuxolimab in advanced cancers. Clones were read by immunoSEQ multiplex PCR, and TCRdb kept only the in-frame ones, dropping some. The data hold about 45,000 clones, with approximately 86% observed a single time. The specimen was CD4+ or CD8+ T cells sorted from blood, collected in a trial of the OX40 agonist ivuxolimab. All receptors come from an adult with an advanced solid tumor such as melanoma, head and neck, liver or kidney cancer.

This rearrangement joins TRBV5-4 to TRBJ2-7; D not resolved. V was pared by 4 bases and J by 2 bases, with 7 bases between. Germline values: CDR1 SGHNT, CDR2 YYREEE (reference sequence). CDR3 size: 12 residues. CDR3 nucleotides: TGTGCCAGCAGCCTCGCCCCCTACGAGCAGTACTTC. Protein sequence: CASSLAPYEQYF.

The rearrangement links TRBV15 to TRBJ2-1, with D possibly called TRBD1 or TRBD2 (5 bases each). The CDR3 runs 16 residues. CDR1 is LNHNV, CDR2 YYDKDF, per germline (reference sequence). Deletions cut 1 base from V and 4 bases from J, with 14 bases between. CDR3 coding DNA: TGTGCCACCAGCAGAGCTTACGTGGGGGTTTACAATGAGCAGTTCTTC. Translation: CATSRAYVGVYNEQFF. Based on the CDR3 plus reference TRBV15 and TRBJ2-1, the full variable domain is DAMVIQNPRYQVTQFGKPVTLSCSQTLNHNVMYWYQQKSSQAPKLLFHYYDKDFNNEADTPDNFQSRRPNTSFCFLDIRSPGLGDTAMYLCATSRAYVGVYNEQFFGPGTRLTVL.

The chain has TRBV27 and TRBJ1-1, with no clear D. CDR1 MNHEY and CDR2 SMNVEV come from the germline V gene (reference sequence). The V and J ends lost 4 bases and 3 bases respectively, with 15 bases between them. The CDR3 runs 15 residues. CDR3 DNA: TGTGCCAGCAGTTCTCTAGACACGACGTACACTGAAGCTTTCTTT. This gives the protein CASSSLDTTYTEAFF.

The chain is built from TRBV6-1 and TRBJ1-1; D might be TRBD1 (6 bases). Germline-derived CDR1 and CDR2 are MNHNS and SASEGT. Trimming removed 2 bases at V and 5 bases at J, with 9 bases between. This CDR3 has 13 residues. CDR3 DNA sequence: TGTGCCAGCAGTGAACTCAGGGGAACTGAAGCTTTCTTT. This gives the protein CASSELRGTEAFF.

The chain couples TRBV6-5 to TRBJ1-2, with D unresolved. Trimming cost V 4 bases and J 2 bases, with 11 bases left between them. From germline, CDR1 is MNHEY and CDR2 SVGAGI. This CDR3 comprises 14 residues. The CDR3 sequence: CASSSQTGNYGYTF. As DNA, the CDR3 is TGTGCCAGCAGTTCCCAGACGGGAAACTATGGCTACACCTTC.

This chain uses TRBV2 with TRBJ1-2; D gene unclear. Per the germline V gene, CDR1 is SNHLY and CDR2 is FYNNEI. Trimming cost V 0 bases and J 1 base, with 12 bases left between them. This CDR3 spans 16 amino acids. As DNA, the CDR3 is TGTGCCAGCAGTGAAGCGCGTCCGGGGTATAACTATGGCTACACCTTC. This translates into CASSEARPGYNYGYTF.

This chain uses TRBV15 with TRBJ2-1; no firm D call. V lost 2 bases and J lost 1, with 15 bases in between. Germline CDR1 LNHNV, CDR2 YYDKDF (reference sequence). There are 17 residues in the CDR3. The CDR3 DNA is TGTGCCACCAGCAGACCCCCGGGCTACCCTTCCTACAATGAGCAGTTCTTC. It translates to CATSRPPGYPSYNEQFF. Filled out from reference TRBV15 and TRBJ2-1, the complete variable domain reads DAMVIQNPRYQVTQFGKPVTLSCSQTLNHNVMYWYQQKSSQAPKLLFHYYDKDFNNEADTPDNFQSRRPNTSFCFLDIRSPGLGDTAMYLCATSRPPGYPSYNEQFFGPGTRLTVL.

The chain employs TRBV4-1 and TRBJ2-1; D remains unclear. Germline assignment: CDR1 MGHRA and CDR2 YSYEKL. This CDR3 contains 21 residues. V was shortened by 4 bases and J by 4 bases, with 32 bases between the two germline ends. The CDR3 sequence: CASSPWWQVAPTHNLYNEQFF. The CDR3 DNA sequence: TGCGCCAGCAGCCCCTGGTGGCAGGTAGCCCCGACCCACAATTTATACAATGAGCAGTTCTTC.

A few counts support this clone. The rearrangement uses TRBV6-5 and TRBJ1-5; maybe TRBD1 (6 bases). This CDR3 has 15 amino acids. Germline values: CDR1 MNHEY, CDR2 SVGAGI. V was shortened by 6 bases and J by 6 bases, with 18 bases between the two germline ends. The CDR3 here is CASRGWEGDSQPQHF. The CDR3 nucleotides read TGTGCCAGCAGGGGGTGGGAGGGGGATAGTCAGCCCCAGCATTTT.

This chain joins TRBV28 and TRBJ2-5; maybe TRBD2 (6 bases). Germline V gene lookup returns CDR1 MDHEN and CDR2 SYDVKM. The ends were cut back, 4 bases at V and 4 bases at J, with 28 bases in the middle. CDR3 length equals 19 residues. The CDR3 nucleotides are TGTGCCAGCAGTTCAAATTCATATAGTCCGGCGGGGCTTGCAGAGACCCAGTACTTC. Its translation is CASSSNSYSPAGLAETQYF.

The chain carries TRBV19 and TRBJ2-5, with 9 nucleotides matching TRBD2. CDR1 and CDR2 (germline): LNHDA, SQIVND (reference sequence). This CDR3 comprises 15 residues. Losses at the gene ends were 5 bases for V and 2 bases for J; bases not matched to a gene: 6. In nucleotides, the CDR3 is TGTGCCAGTAGTTGGCGCGGGGGGGCGCAAGAGACCCAGTACTTC. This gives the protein CASSWRGGAQETQYF.

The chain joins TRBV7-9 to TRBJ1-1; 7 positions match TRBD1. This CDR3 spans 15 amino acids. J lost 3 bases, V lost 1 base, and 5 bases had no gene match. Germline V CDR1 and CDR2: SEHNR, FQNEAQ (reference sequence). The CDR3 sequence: CASSLEGARYTEAFF. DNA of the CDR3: TGTGCCAGCAGCTTAGAGGGGGCTCGGTACACTGAAGCTTTCTTT.

The CDR3 nucleotides read TGTGCCTCCGGGACTAGCGGGGGCTTCTACGAGCAGTACTTC. Translated: CASGTSGGFYEQYF. V and J are TRBV7-9 and TRBJ2-7, with 14 bases fitting TRBD2. With V trimmed by 11 bases and J by 3 bases, 6 bases remained unmatched. Germline V CDR1 and CDR2: SEHNR, FQNEAQ (reference sequence). This CDR3 region has 14 residues.

CDR3 protein: CASTAGLSYNSPLHF. The CDR3 nucleotides are TGTGCCAGCACCGCCGGGCTCTCCTATAATTCACCCCTCCACTTT. V and J are TRBV7-9 and TRBJ1-6; D unresolved. Per the germline V gene, CDR1 is SEHNR and CDR2 is FQNEAQ (reference sequence). The CDR3 is made up of 15 amino acids. V was clipped by 7 bases and J by 0 bases, with 10 bases between them.

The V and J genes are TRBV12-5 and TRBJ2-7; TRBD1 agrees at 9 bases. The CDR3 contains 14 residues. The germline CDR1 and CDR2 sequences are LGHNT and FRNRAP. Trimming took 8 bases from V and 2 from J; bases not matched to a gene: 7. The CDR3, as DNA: TGTGCTAGTTCCCCCGGGACAGGGCCCTACGAGCAGTACTTC. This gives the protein CASSPGTGPYEQYF.

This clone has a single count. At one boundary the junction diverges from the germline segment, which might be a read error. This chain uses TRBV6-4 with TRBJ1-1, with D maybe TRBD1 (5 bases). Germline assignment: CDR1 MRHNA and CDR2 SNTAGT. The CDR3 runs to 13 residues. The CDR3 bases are TGTGCCAGCAGTGAGGGACCCCTGGCTGAAGTTTTCTTT. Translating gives CASSEGPLAEVFF.

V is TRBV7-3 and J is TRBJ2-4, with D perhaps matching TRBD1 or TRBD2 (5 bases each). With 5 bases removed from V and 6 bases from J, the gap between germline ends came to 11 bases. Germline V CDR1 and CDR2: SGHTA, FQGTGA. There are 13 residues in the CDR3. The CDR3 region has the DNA TGTGCCAGCAGCCCGGGACCGTTAAACATTCAGTACTTC. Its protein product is CASSPGPLNIQYF. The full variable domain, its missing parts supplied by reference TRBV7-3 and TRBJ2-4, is GAGVSQTPSNKVTEKGKYVELRCDPISGHTALYWYRQSLGQGPEFLIYFQGTGAADDSGLPNDRFFAVRPEGSVSTLKIQRTERGDSAVYLCASSPGPLNIQYFGAGTRLSVL.

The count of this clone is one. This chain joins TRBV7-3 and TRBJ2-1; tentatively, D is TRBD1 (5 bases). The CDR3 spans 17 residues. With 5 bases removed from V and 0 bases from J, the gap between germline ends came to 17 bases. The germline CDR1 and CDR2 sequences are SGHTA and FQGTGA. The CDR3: CASSRDSGAPSYNEQFF. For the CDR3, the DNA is TGTGCCAGCAGCCGCGATAGTGGGGCTCCCTCCTACAATGAGCAGTTCTTC.